What follows are 29 T cell receptor beta chains derived from one specimen sequenced in a study of cytomegalovirus exposure and HLA in healthy donors. 13 Jbeta primers and 60 Vbeta primers were used for the PCR. The table came from immunoSEQ multiplex PCR; TCRdb's copy has only in-frame clones and leaves some out. The repertoire has nearly 110,000 clones, around 76% of them found once; the top ten carry roughly 6.5%. Sample: PBMCs. The receptors derive from a woman in her 50s in good health and CMV-seropositive.

The chain links TRBV9 to TRBJ2-3, with 8 bases aligning to TRBD2. The junction had 13 bases not matched to a gene; V was cut back by 0 bases and J by 7 bases. The length of the CDR3 is 17 residues. CDR1 SGDLS and CDR2 YYNGEE come from the germline V gene. The CDR3 DNA reads as TGTGCCAGCAGCGTAGGATTATTGGCGGGGGGCCGGAATACGCAGTATTTT. This encodes CASSVGLLAGGRNTQYF. Variable domain in full (rest from reference TRBV9 and TRBJ2-3): DSGVTQTPKHLITATGQRVTLRCSPRSGDLSVYWYQQSLDQGLQFLIQYYNGEERAKGNILERFSAQQFPDLHSELNLSSLELGDSALYFCASSVGLLAGGRNTQYFGPGTRLTVL.

The genes are TRBV29-1 and TRBJ1-1, with D possibly being TRBD1 (5 bases). V lost 3 bases to trimming and J lost 7 bases, with 12 bases between them. The germline gives CDR1 SQVTM, CDR2 ANQGSEA. CDR3 length equals 12 residues. The CDR3 sequence is CSVDRGTDEAFF. As DNA, the CDR3 is TGCAGCGTTGATAGGGGAACGGATGAAGCTTTCTTT.

This rearrangement joins TRBV5-1 to TRBJ2-2; D gene unclear. Trimming removed 0 bases from V and 2 bases from J, with 5 bases in between. The CDR3 sequence is 14 residues long. The V gene's germline CDR1 is SGHRS and CDR2 YFSETQ. The CDR3 here is CASSLESNTGELFF. The CDR3, as DNA: TGCGCCAGCAGCTTGGAGAGCAACACCGGGGAGCTGTTTTTT.

The CDR3 DNA is TGTGCCAGCAGCTTTGGGACAGGTGCAGATACGCAGTATTTT. As protein: CASSFGTGADTQYF. V is TRBV7-2 and J is TRBJ2-3; TRBD1 aligns across 8 bases. The CDR3 runs 14 residues. The junction had 3 bases not matched to a gene; V was cut back by 3 bases and J by 4 bases. Germline lookup yields CDR1 SGHTA and CDR2 FQGNSA.

The CDR3 DNA sequence: TGTGCCAGCACTCTCGCCGGGACAGGGGGCGAATCTTTCTTT. Protein sequence: CASTLAGTGGESFF. This chain connects TRBV28 to TRBJ1-1; 12 bases line up with TRBD1. The CDR3 length is 14 residues. V trimming: 7 bases; J trimming: 12 bases; junction bases outside the gene matches: 12. Germline loops: CDR1 MDHEN, CDR2 SYDVKM.

The genes are TRBV2 and TRBJ2-3; 14 bases fit TRBD2. CDR3 length: 17 amino acids. Per the germline V gene, CDR1 is SNHLY and CDR2 is FYNNEI. Trimming took 6 bases from V and 8 from J; bases not matched to a gene: 13. The CDR3 loop is CASSGLAGGPQSGTQYF. The CDR3 bases are TGTGCCAGCAGCGGACTAGCGGGGGGCCCCCAGTCAGGTACGCAGTATTTT. Full variable domain (outside the CDR3, taken from reference TRBV2 and TRBJ2-3): EPEVTQTPSHQVTQMGQEVILRCVPISNHLYFYWYRQILGQKVEFLVSFYNNEISEKSEIFDDQFSVERPDGSNFTLKIRSTKLEDSAMYFCASSGLAGGPQSGTQYFGPGTRLTVL.

Notes on this clone: Other nucleotide sequences from this sample produce the same CDR3. The chain links TRBV18 to TRBJ1-4; D not resolved. The CDR3 spans 11 residues. V was pared by 6 bases and J by 5 bases, with 4 bases between. CDR1 and CDR2 (germline): KGHSH, LQKENI. In nucleotides, the CDR3 is TGTGCCAGCTCGGCCAATGAAAAACTGTTTTTT. Translation gives CASSANEKLFF.

This clone was seen a handful of times. The V and J genes are TRBV9 and TRBJ1-1, with a weak D call TRBD1 (6 bases). Trimming cost V 0 bases and J 8 bases, with 14 bases left between them. The CDR3 loop spans 14 amino acids. CDR1 and CDR2 from the germline V gene are SGDLS and YYNGEE. CDR3 sequence reads: CASSVEALGAEAFF. The DNA of the CDR3 is TGTGCCAGCAGCGTAGAGGCGCTGGGGGCGGAAGCTTTCTTT.

The chain employs TRBV6-5 and TRBJ1-1; 8 bases are a match to TRBD1. The J segment lost 1 base and the V segment lost 4 bases, leaving 8 bases of the junction unmatched. The CDR3 length is 16 residues. The germline CDR1 and CDR2 sequences are MNHEY and SVGAGI. CDR3: CASSWDRNGKNTEAFF. CDR3 sequence (DNA): TGTGCCAGCAGTTGGGACAGGAATGGGAAGAACACTGAAGCTTTCTTT.

This clone appeared a few times. This sequence joins TRBV29-1 and TRBJ2-4, with 8 bases matching TRBD1. CDR1 is SQVTM and CDR2 is ANQGSEA in the germline V gene. This CDR3 region has 11 residues. The J segment lost 9 bases and the V segment lost 5 bases, leaving 3 bases of the junction unmatched. The CDR3 loop reads CSVTGGIIQYF. The CDR3 DNA reads TGCAGCGTTACAGGGGGTATCATTCAGTACTTC.

The chain couples TRBV18 to TRBJ2-7; perhaps TRBD2 as D (5 bases). Germline loops: CDR1 KGHSH, CDR2 LQKENI. The CDR3 covers 15 residues. V was trimmed by 1 base and J by 2 bases, leaving 12 bases between them. In DNA, the CDR3 is TGTGCCAGCTCACCACTACTCGACGGGGCCTACGAGCAGTACTTC. Its protein product is CASSPLLDGAYEQYF.

The chain carries TRBV7-3 and TRBJ1-4; TRBD1 might be the D (5 bases). Trimming left V 5 bases short and J 13 bases short, with 17 bases between. This CDR3 comprises 13 residues. Germline V gene sequence: CDR1 SGHTA, CDR2 FQGTGA. For the CDR3, the DNA is TGTGCCAGCAGCAAAGAGTTGGGGGGTGGACTGTTTTTT. It translates to CASSKELGGGLFF. The full variable domain, in which reference TRBV7-3 and TRBJ1-4 provide the parts outside the CDR3, is GAGVSQTPSNKVTEKGKYVELRCDPISGHTALYWYRQSLGQGPEFLIYFQGTGAADDSGLPNDRFFAVRPEGSVSTLKIQRTERGDSAVYLCASSKELGGGLFFGSGTQLSVL.

The V and J genes are TRBV19 and TRBJ1-4; tentatively, D is TRBD1 (5 bases). The V end was cut by 9 bases, the J end by 2 bases, with 13 bases between. This CDR3 region has 14 residues. The V gene's germline CDR1 is LNHDA and CDR2 SQIVND (reference sequence). CDR3: CASARTTTNEKLFF. For the CDR3, the DNA is TGTGCCAGCGCCAGGACAACCACTAATGAAAAACTGTTTTTT. Full variable domain (missing parts from reference TRBV19 and TRBJ1-4): DGGITQSPKYLFRKEGQNVTLSCEQNLNHDAMYWYRQDPGQGLRLIYYSQIVNDFQKGDIAEGYSVSREKKESFPLTVTSAQKNPTAFYLCASARTTTNEKLFFGSGTQLSVL.

This clone turned up a few times. This sequence joins TRBV4-2 and TRBJ2-1; 8 nucleotides align to TRBD2. The germline gives CDR1 LGHNA, CDR2 YNFKEQ. The trim removed 4 bases at V and 6 bases at J, leaving 8 bases unmatched. CDR3 length: 15 amino acids. CDR3 loop: CASSLLGGGFNEQFF. In DNA, the CDR3 is TGTGCCAGCAGCCTTCTCGGGGGGGGCTTCAATGAGCAGTTCTTC.

This clone was observed a handful of times. The V call is TRBV15, the J call TRBJ1-4; no firm D call. The CDR3 consists of 21 residues. Trimming pared 0 bases from V and 3 bases from J, leaving 26 bases between. Per germline, CDR1 LNHNV and CDR2 YYDKDF (reference sequence). CDR3 coding DNA: TGTGCCACCAGCAGAGATAGCTTTCTTAGTCTTCGGGAGACTTCTAATGAAAAACTGTTTTTT. It translates to CATSRDSFLSLRETSNEKLFF.

This clone was recorded a few times. This rearrangement joins TRBV30 to TRBJ1-4; the D is unclear. The CDR3 has 11 amino acids. CDR1 is GTSNPN, CDR2 SVGIG, per germline (reference sequence). The germline V and J ends were trimmed by 2 bases and 13 bases, with 11 bases remaining between them. CDR3 sequence: CAWSLEQSLFF. CDR3 in DNA: TGTGCCTGGAGTCTGGAGCAGTCACTGTTTTTT.

V is TRBV27 and J is TRBJ1-5; possible D gene TRBD1, 5 bases. Deletions cut 6 bases from V and 3 bases from J, with 24 bases between. CDR3 length: 18 residues. The germline V gene encodes CDR1 MNHEY and CDR2 SMNVEV (reference sequence). CDR3 amino acids: CASRGGSGLIWVNQPQHF. For the CDR3, the DNA is TGTGCCAGCAGGGGGGGTTCTGGGCTAATCTGGGTCAATCAGCCCCAGCATTTT.

The V gene is TRBV7-3, the J gene TRBJ1-1, with a weak D call TRBD1 (6 bases). Germline CDR1 SGHTA, CDR2 FQGTGA. V lost 2 bases, J lost 0 bases, and 10 bases lay in between. CDR3 length equals 15 residues. The CDR3 sequence: CASSLQGQLNTEAFF. CDR3 DNA: TGTGCCAGCAGCTTACAAGGACAGCTGAACACTGAAGCTTTCTTT.

The J gene is TRBJ1-1, the V gene TRBV9; no reliable D call. Deletions cut 5 bases from V and 5 bases from J, with 13 bases between. Germline V CDR1 and CDR2: SGDLS, YYNGEE. The CDR3 spans 13 residues. CDR3 protein: CASSLTEGTEAFF. The CDR3 DNA reads TGTGCCAGCAGTTTAACGGAGGGAACTGAAGCTTTCTTT.

The rearrangement links TRBV28 to TRBJ1-3, with TRBD1 identical over 7 bases. CDR1 is MDHEN and CDR2 is SYDVKM in the germline V gene. The CDR3 loop spans 15 amino acids. The V gene end was trimmed by 6 bases and the J gene end by 2 bases; junction bases not matched to a gene: 7. The CDR3 DNA reads as TGTGCCAGCAGGCGACAGGGAAACGCTGGAAACACCATATATTTT. This sequence encodes CASRRQGNAGNTIYF.

The V call is TRBV27, the J call TRBJ1-1, with 10 bases that match TRBD1. Per germline, CDR1 MNHEY and CDR2 SMNVEV (reference sequence). The CDR3 length is 17 residues. The trim removed 5 bases at V and 0 bases at J, leaving 9 bases unmatched. The CDR3 sequence: CASSPGTGELMNTEAFF. CDR3 DNA: TGTGCCAGCAGTCCAGGGACAGGGGAATTAATGAACACTGAAGCTTTCTTT.

CDR3 DNA: TGTGCCAGCAAGGGACAGGGGGCTTTGGACACTGAAGCTTTCTTT. Its protein product is CASKGQGALDTEAFF. The rearrangement uses TRBV6-4 and TRBJ1-1, with 12 bases lining up with TRBD1. This CDR3 is 15 amino acids long. Trimming removed 7 bases from V and 3 bases from J; junction bases left unmatched: 6. Germline CDR1 is MRHNA and CDR2 is SNTAGT.

The J gene is TRBJ1-5, the V gene TRBV11-2; weak D call: TRBD1 (6 bases). Trimming took off 4 bases at V and 11 bases at J, with 15 bases between the two ends. This CDR3 is 13 amino acids long. Germline V gene sequence: CDR1 SGHAT, CDR2 FQNNGV. CDR3 in DNA: TGTGCCAGCAGCTCGACAGGTTTTAAGTCCCAGCATTTT. Residues: CASSSTGFKSQHF. The whole variable domain, filled in from reference TRBV11-2 and TRBJ1-5, reads EAGVAQSPRYKIIEKRQSVAFWCNPISGHATLYWYQQILGQGPKLLIQFQNNGVVDDSQLPKDRFSAERLKGVDSTLKIQPAKLEDSAVYLCASSSTGFKSQHFGDGTRLSIL.

V gene TRBV5-6 combines with J gene TRBJ1-2; D is ambiguous. Germline V gives CDR1 SGHDT, CDR2 YYEEEE. V dropped 4 bases and J dropped 2 bases, with 3 bases sitting between them. The CDR3 has 11 amino acids. CDR3 region: CASSQNYGYTF. The DNA of the CDR3 is TGTGCCAGCAGCCAGAACTATGGCTACACCTTC.

The chain couples TRBV6-5 to TRBJ2-7, with 9 positions matching TRBD1. V lost 6 bases to trimming and J lost 0 bases; unmatched junction nucleotides: 6. The V gene's germline CDR1 is MNHEY and CDR2 SVGAGI. This CDR3 has 15 residues. The CDR3 sequence is CASRGDRELSYEQYF. CDR3 DNA: TGTGCCAGCAGGGGGGACAGGGAGCTCTCCTACGAGCAGTACTTC.

CDR3 residues: CASSFGLGTSNEQFF. The DNA for the CDR3 is TGTGCCAGCAGTTTTGGACTAGGCACTAGCAATGAGCAGTTCTTC. The rearrangement joins TRBV27 to TRBJ2-1; 7 positions agree with TRBD2. V gave up 3 bases and J gave up 6 bases; unmatched junction bases: 8. Germline CDR1 reads MNHEY; CDR2 reads SMNVEV (reference sequence). The CDR3 spans 15 residues.

The sample holds a few counts of this clone. The chain employs TRBV6-5 and TRBJ1-1; TRBD1 is a possible D gene (5 bases). The V end was cut by 0 bases, the J end by 5 bases, with 13 bases between. CDR1 is MNHEY and CDR2 is SVGAGI in the germline V gene. The CDR3 length is 15 residues. CDR3 nucleotides: TGTGCCAGCAGTTACTCTGAGCACGGGGGGACTGAAGCTTTCTTT. It specifies CASSYSEHGGTEAFF.

J is TRBJ1-1 and V is TRBV9, with D possibly matching TRBD1 (6 bases). Between the trimmed V and J ends, which lost 4 bases and 1 base, there was a span of 11 bases. CDR1 and CDR2 from the germline V gene are SGDLS and YYNGEE. The CDR3 loop spans 14 amino acids. CDR3 loop: CASSPRTANTEAFF. The CDR3 DNA sequence: TGTGCCAGCAGCCCTCGGACAGCGAACACTGAAGCTTTCTTT.

The chain is built from TRBV6-1 and TRBJ2-1, with 9 bases lining up with TRBD1. There are 14 residues in the CDR3. CDR1 MNHNS and CDR2 SASEGT come from the germline V gene. The V segment lost 4 bases and the J segment 9 bases; nucleotides outside the gene matches: 7. This CDR3 is CASSASGQGIEQFF. CDR3 sequence (DNA): TGTGCCAGCAGTGCCTCGGGACAGGGAATTGAGCAGTTCTTC.